This T cell receptor (beta chain) was obtained from a study of T cell responses to AZD1222 COVID-19 vaccine. Overall study findings and caveats: In the spike-specific TCR repertoire, nearly half reportedly target unmutated variant regions.

Produced via immunoSEQ multiplex PCR; TCRdb's table is partial and in-frame only. The sample lists 150,000 to 200,000 clones, about 86% occurring once. CDR1 MNHEY and CDR2 SVGAGI come from the germline V gene. J was trimmed by 1 base and V by 6 bases; bases with no gene match: 4. CDR3 size: 14 residues. In its sample, this clone was seen a few times. Its antigen is currently unknown. The sequencing here drew on peripheral blood, taken 28 days after the second AZD1222 dose. This TCR derives from an adult who received the AZD1222 COVID-19 vaccine. This sequence joins TRBV6-5 and TRBJ2-7; 9 bases map to TRBD1. The CDR3 spells CASSSGQGSYEQYF. The CDR3 region has the DNA TGTGCCAGCAGCTCTGGACAGGGGTCCTACGAGCAGTACTTC.